Shown below are 30 T cell receptor beta chains from a single sample sequenced in a study of siplizumab effects on memory and regulatory T cells. The table came from immunoSEQ multiplex PCR; TCRdb's copy has only in-frame clones and leaves some out. In the table there are tens of thousands of clones, more than 85% of which are singletons. The sequenced sample consisted of naive CD8+ T cells sorted from blood. These receptors were taken from a human donor in good health.

The chain is built from TRBV7-9 and TRBJ2-1, with D uncertain. CDR3 length: 14 residues. Trimming removed 5 bases at V and 5 bases at J, with 13 bases between. The germline CDR1 and CDR2 sequences are SEHNR and FQNEAQ (reference sequence). In DNA, the CDR3 is TGTGCCAGCAGCCACTCGGGCCTTAACAATGAGCAGTTCTTC. Translating gives CASSHSGLNNEQFF.

This rearrangement joins TRBV29-1 to TRBJ2-7, with 8 bases matching TRBD2. Germline values: CDR1 SQVTM, CDR2 ANQGSEA. The CDR3 loop spans 15 amino acids. Trimming took 7 bases from V and 2 from J; bases not matched to a gene: 13. CDR3 bases: TGCAGCGCCGTCGCGGGGACTAGAGGACCCTACGAGCAGTACTTC. This translates into CSAVAGTRGPYEQYF.

The chain carries TRBV5-1 and TRBJ2-3; TRBD1 might be the D (6 bases). V gave up 0 bases and J gave up 5 bases, with 16 bases separating them. The V gene's germline CDR1 is SGHRS and CDR2 YFSETQ. The length of the CDR3 is 16 residues. The CDR3 DNA reads as TGCGCCAGCAGCTTGGAACAGGGTATAGTAGGAGATACGCAGTATTTT. Amino acid sequence: CASSLEQGIVGDTQYF. Full variable domain (rest looked up from reference TRBV5-1 and TRBJ2-3): KAGVTQTPRYLIKTRGQQVTLSCSPISGHRSVSWYQQTPGQGLQFLFEYFSETQRNKGNFPGRFSGRQFSNSRSEMNVSTLELGDSALYLCASSLEQGIVGDTQYFGPGTRLTVL.

The gene calls are TRBV11-2 and TRBJ2-3, with 12 positions matching TRBD2. Germline CDR1 reads SGHAT; CDR2 reads FQNNGV. V shed 4 bases, J shed 4 bases, and the junction held 3 bases outside the gene matches. This CDR3 region has 15 residues. The CDR3: CASSSSGGASDTQYF. CDR3 nucleotides: TGTGCCAGCAGCTCTAGCGGGGGGGCCTCAGATACGCAGTATTTT.

This chain uses TRBV25-1 with TRBJ2-7, with a tentative D call TRBD2 (5 bases). Trimming stripped 4 bases from V and 3 bases from J, with 16 bases between. Germline assignment: CDR1 MGHDK and CDR2 SYGVNS. The CDR3 is 15 residues long. The chain's CDR3 is CASSGFEGLDYEQYF. CDR3 in DNA: TGTGCCAGCAGTGGATTTGAGGGCCTAGACTACGAGCAGTACTTC.

The chain employs TRBV7-9 and TRBJ2-1, with TRBD1 identical over 8 bases. V was pared by 5 bases and J by 7 bases, with 1 base of the junction left unmatched. Germline CDR1 is SEHNR and CDR2 is FQNEAQ (reference sequence). The CDR3 totals 12 residues. The CDR3 coding sequence is TGTGCCAGCAGCACAGGGGGGAATGAGCAGTTCTTC. It translates to CASSTGGNEQFF.

The V call is TRBV9, the J call TRBJ2-7, with no clear D. Germline V gene data show CDR1 as SGDLS and CDR2 as YYNGEE. Trimming removed 0 bases from V and 1 base from J, with 8 bases in between. The CDR3 covers 14 residues. CDR3 loop: CASSVDDGSYEQYF. CDR3 in DNA: TGTGCCAGCAGCGTAGATGACGGTTCCTACGAGCAGTACTTC.

The chain is built from TRBV5-6 and TRBJ1-5; weak D call: TRBD1 (5 bases). The CDR3 spans 14 residues. Germline V gene lookup returns CDR1 SGHDT and CDR2 YYEEEE. Trimming stripped 0 bases from V and 4 bases from J, with 8 bases between. In DNA form, the CDR3 reads TGTGCCAGCAGCTTGGACCCAGGGAATCAGCCCCAGCATTTT. Protein: CASSLDPGNQPQHF. The full variable domain, its missing parts supplied by reference TRBV5-6 and TRBJ1-5, is DAGVTQSPTHLIKTRGQQVTLRCSPKSGHDTVSWYQQALGQGPQFIFQYYEEEERQRGNFPDRFSGHQFPNYSSELNVNALLLGDSALYLCASSLDPGNQPQHFGDGTRLSIL.

In this sample, this clone turned up a few times. V is TRBV4-1 and J is TRBJ1-1; D possibly corresponds to TRBD1 (5 bases). The CDR3 contains 14 residues. The V and J ends lost 4 bases and 0 bases respectively, with 9 bases between them. Germline CDR1 and CDR2: MGHRA and YSYEKL. CDR3 sequence reads: CASSPGPMNTEAFF. In DNA form, the CDR3 reads TGCGCCAGCAGCCCGGGGCCAATGAACACTGAAGCTTTCTTT.

The gene calls are TRBV4-1 and TRBJ2-7, with TRBD2 matching over 7 bases. Per germline, CDR1 MGHRA and CDR2 YSYEKL. The CDR3 is made up of 14 amino acids. Trimming took 4 bases from V and 1 from J; bases not matched to a gene: 4. The CDR3 loop reads CASSLGGGSYEQYF. The CDR3 DNA is TGCGCCAGCAGCCTGGGCGGGGGTTCCTACGAGCAGTACTTC.

This chain connects TRBV4-1 to TRBJ2-1, with 13 bases lining up with TRBD2. The CDR3 runs 15 residues. V dropped 4 bases and J dropped 7; count of bases not matched to a gene: 4. Germline V gives CDR1 MGHRA, CDR2 YSYEKL. The CDR3 DNA follows: TGCGCCAGCAGCCGACTAGCGGGAGGAGAAAATGAGCAGTTCTTC. This gives the protein CASSRLAGGENEQFF.

V usage is TRBV21-1 and J usage is TRBJ2-7; whether TRBD2, the table's D call, matches the DNA was not checked. TRBV21-1 is labeled a pseudogene. The CDR3 runs to 12 residues. The CDR3 bases are TGTGCCAGCAGCAAGAGGCCCTACGAGCAGTACTTC. The encoded protein is CASSKRPYEQYF.

This clone has just one count. The CDR3 spells CASSRLAEDEQYF. The CDR3 DNA follows: TGCGCCAGCAGCAGACTAGCGGAAGACGAGCAGTACTTC. This chain connects TRBV5-1 to TRBJ2-7; 9 bases align to TRBD2. Trimming at V came to 4 bases and at J to 5 bases, leaving 4 bases not matched to a gene. There are 13 residues in the CDR3. Germline CDR1 reads SGHRS; CDR2 reads YFSETQ. The whole variable domain, filled in from reference TRBV5-1 and TRBJ2-7, reads KAGVTQTPRYLIKTRGQQVTLSCSPISGHRSVSWYQQTPGQGLQFLFEYFSETQRNKGNFPGRFSGRQFSNSRSEMNVSTLELGDSALYLCASSRLAEDEQYFGPGTRLTVT.

This chain links TRBV7-9 with TRBJ2-2; 12 positions match TRBD1. The ends lost 5 bases at V and 5 bases at J; junction bases unmatched: 6. Germline CDR1 is SEHNR and CDR2 is FQNEAQ (reference sequence). CDR3 length: 16 residues. The CDR3 sequence is CASSLGTGGPTGELFF. In DNA form, the CDR3 reads TGTGCCAGCAGCCTCGGGACAGGGGGCCCGACCGGGGAGCTGTTTTTT.

CDR3 DNA: TGTGCCAGCCGTGGGGGCATGGCTACCGGGGAGCTGTTTTTT. As protein: CASRGGMATGELFF. The chain carries TRBV7-2 and TRBJ2-2; tentatively, D is TRBD1 (6 bases). The CDR3 is made up of 14 amino acids. V lost 8 bases to trimming and J lost 5 bases, with 15 bases between them. Germline values: CDR1 SGHTA, CDR2 FQGNSA.

The chain couples TRBV7-9 to TRBJ2-6, with 10 bases lining up with TRBD2. Looked up from germline, CDR1 is SEHNR and CDR2 is FQNEAQ (reference sequence). The CDR3 is 15 residues long. The J segment lost 2 bases and the V segment lost 8 bases, leaving 3 bases of the junction unmatched. CDR3 loop: CASGLAGAGANVLTF. CDR3 in DNA: TGTGCCAGCGGGCTAGCGGGAGCTGGGGCCAACGTCCTGACTTTC.

V usage is TRBV10-3 and J usage is TRBJ2-2, with TRBD1 matching over 10 bases. V shed 10 bases, J shed 2 bases, and the junction held 10 bases outside the gene matches. The CDR3 consists of 16 residues. Looked up from germline, CDR1 is ENHRY and CDR2 is SYGVKD. The CDR3 nucleotides read TGTGCCACCACTTCAGGGACAGGGGCCAACACCGGGGAGCTGTTTTTT. Translating gives CATTSGTGANTGELFF.

The chain employs TRBV2 and TRBJ2-1; the D is unclear. V was trimmed by 2 bases and J by 6 bases, leaving 8 bases between them. The CDR3 covers 13 residues. Per germline, CDR1 SNHLY and CDR2 FYNNEI. The CDR3 DNA is TGTGCCAGCAGTGAATGGAATTCCAATGAGCAGTTCTTC. It specifies CASSEWNSNEQFF.

As DNA, the CDR3 is TGTGCCAGCAGCAGCCGCCCCTCGGTCGGCGATGGCTACACCTTC. This codes for CASSSRPSVGDGYTF. The V call is TRBV21-1, the J call TRBJ1-2. TRBV21-1 represents a pseudogene. The CDR3 runs to 15 residues.

The genes are TRBV7-8 and TRBJ2-1; 7 bases fit TRBD2. The CDR3 totals 15 residues. The germline V gene has CDR1 SGHVS and CDR2 FQNEAQ. V shed 5 bases and J 4 bases; nucleotides not matched to a gene: 8. CDR3 sequence: CASSPFEGGYNEQFF. Here the CDR3 DNA reads TGTGCCAGCAGCCCCTTTGAGGGAGGGTACAATGAGCAGTTCTTC. The complete variable domain, with remaining parts taken from reference TRBV7-8 and TRBJ2-1, reads GAGVSQSPRYKVAKRGQDVALRCDPISGHVSLFWYQQALGQGPEFLTYFQNEAQLDKSGLPSDRFFAERPEGSVSTLKIQRTQQEDSAVYLCASSPFEGGYNEQFFGPGTRLTVL.

The CDR3 loop reads CASSVGDRYLAGGYTF. The CDR3 DNA reads TGTGCCAGCAGCGTAGGGGACAGGTACCTGGCCGGTGGCTACACCTTC. The chain recombines TRBV9 with TRBJ1-2, with 8 bases aligning to TRBD1. The germline CDR1 and CDR2 sequences are SGDLS and YYNGEE. The CDR3 length is 16 residues. The trim removed 0 bases at V and 7 bases at J, leaving 11 bases unmatched.

This rearrangement joins TRBV15 to TRBJ1-2; D is uncertain. CDR1 LNHNV and CDR2 YYDKDF come from the germline V gene (reference sequence). The CDR3 runs to 18 residues. The V and J ends lost 8 bases and 0 bases respectively, with 25 bases between them. CDR3 region: CATASGSGRPDANYGYTF. The CDR3 bases are TGTGCCACCGCATCGGGTTCGGGCAGACCCGATGCTAACTATGGCTACACCTTC. The full variable domain, with the rest looked up from reference TRBV15 and TRBJ1-2, is DAMVIQNPRYQVTQFGKPVTLSCSQTLNHNVMYWYQQKSSQAPKLLFHYYDKDFNNEADTPDNFQSRRPNTSFCFLDIRSPGLGDTAMYLCATASGSGRPDANYGYTFGSGTRLTVV.

CDR3 residues: CASTSGQGAYEQYF. Here the CDR3 DNA reads TGTGCCAGCACGTCGGGACAGGGGGCCTACGAGCAGTACTTC. The chain couples TRBV2 to TRBJ2-7, with 11 bases fitting TRBD1. Germline V gives CDR1 SNHLY, CDR2 FYNNEI. The CDR3 loop spans 14 amino acids. The V segment lost 7 bases and the J segment 2 bases; nucleotides outside the gene matches: 4.

The chain joins TRBV7-7 to TRBJ2-5; D not certain. Germline loops: CDR1 SSHAT, CDR2 FNYEAQ (reference sequence). Trimming stripped 4 bases from V and 0 bases from J, with 9 bases between. The CDR3 extends over 14 amino acids. The CDR3 is CASSSTEYQETQYF. In DNA, the CDR3 is TGTGCCAGCAGCTCCACAGAGTACCAAGAGACCCAGTACTTC.

Here the CDR3 reads CASSLDGQETQYF. The CDR3 bases are TGCGCCAGCAGCTTGGACGGCCAAGAGACCCAGTACTTC. The V gene is TRBV5-1, the J gene TRBJ2-5; D gene uncertain. This CDR3 has 13 amino acids. V lost 0 bases, J lost 1 base, and 4 bases lay in between. Germline V gene sequence: CDR1 SGHRS, CDR2 YFSETQ.

The J gene is TRBJ2-2, the V gene TRBV4-1; D not certain. The CDR3 has 15 residues. CDR1 and CDR2 (germline): MGHRA, YSYEKL. The germline V and J ends were trimmed by 0 bases and 1 base, with 6 bases remaining between them. The CDR3 DNA sequence: TGCGCCAGCAGCCAAGAAGGCAGGAACACCGGGGAGCTGTTTTTT. This sequence encodes CASSQEGRNTGELFF.

The chain employs TRBV27 and TRBJ2-5; the match to TRBD2 covers 11 bases. CDR1 and CDR2 from the germline V gene are MNHEY and SMNVEV (reference sequence). CDR3 length equals 15 residues. The ends lost 10 bases at V and 5 bases at J; junction bases unmatched: 12. The CDR3 region has the DNA TGTGCCACCTCGGGGGTTAGCGGGAGGGTCGAGACCCAGTACTTC. Translating gives CATSGVSGRVETQYF.

The CDR3 region is CASSQGPYNEQFF. DNA for the CDR3: TGTGCCAGCAGCCAGGGGCCCTACAATGAGCAGTTCTTC. The chain couples TRBV5-6 to TRBJ2-1; weak D call: TRBD1 (6 bases). The CDR3 has 13 residues. Germline V gene lookup returns CDR1 SGHDT and CDR2 YYEEEE. V shed 4 bases and J shed 2 bases, with 7 bases lying between them. The whole variable domain, filled in from reference TRBV5-6 and TRBJ2-1, reads DAGVTQSPTHLIKTRGQQVTLRCSPKSGHDTVSWYQQALGQGPQFIFQYYEEEERQRGNFPDRFSGHQFPNYSSELNVNALLLGDSALYLCASSQGPYNEQFFGPGTRLTVL.

The rearrangement uses TRBV27 and TRBJ1-2; D is unresolved. The CDR3 runs to 13 residues. The V gene's germline CDR1 is MNHEY and CDR2 SMNVEV (reference sequence). V gave up 8 bases and J gave up 4 bases, with 14 bases separating them. CDR3 protein: CASGIGVSYGYTF. The CDR3 DNA sequence: TGTGCCAGCGGGATCGGGGTGAGCTATGGCTACACCTTC.

The gene calls are TRBV29-1 and TRBJ2-7; 8 bases map to TRBD1. The CDR3 spans 14 residues. V shed 6 bases and J 3 bases; nucleotides not matched to a gene: 10. Looked up from germline, CDR1 is SQVTM and CDR2 is ANQGSEA. The CDR3 loop reads CSVIFRGHLYEQYF. As DNA, the CDR3 is TGCAGCGTCATCTTCAGGGGGCACCTCTACGAGCAGTACTTC.